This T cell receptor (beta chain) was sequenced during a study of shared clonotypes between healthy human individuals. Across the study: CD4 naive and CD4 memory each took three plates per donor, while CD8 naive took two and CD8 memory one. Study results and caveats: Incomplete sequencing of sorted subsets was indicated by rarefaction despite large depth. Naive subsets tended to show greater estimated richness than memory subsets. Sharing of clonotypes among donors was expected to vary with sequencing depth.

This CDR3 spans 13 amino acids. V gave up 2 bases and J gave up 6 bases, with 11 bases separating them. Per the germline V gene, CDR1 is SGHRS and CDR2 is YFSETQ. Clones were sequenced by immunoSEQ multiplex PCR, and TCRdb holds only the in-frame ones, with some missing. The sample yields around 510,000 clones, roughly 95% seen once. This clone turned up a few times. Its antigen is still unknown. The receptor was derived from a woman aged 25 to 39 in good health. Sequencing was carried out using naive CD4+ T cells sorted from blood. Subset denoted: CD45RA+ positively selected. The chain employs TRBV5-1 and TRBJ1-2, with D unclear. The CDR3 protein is CASSFVGDDGYTF. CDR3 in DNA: TGCGCCAGCAGCTTTGTTGGGGATGATGGCTACACCTTC. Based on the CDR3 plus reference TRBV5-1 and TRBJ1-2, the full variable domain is KAGVTQTPRYLIKTRGQQVTLSCSPISGHRSVSWYQQTPGQGLQFLFEYFSETQRNKGNFPGRFSGRQFSNSRSEMNVSTLELGDSALYLCASSFVGDDGYTFGSGTRLTVV.